This TCR beta chain was documented in a study of OX40 agonist ivuxolimab in advanced cancers. Findings of the study overall: Low normalized T-cell clonal expansion was also seen in some nonresponders.

With respect to this clone: The antigen is not known.

Assay used: immunoSEQ multiplex PCR; TCRdb lists only in-frame clones, some missing. The table shows 45,000 to 50,000 clones, with under 95% occurring only once. Germline V gene data show CDR1 as SGHDT and CDR2 as YYEEEE. V was cut by 0 bases and J by 6 bases, with 13 bases left in between. The CDR3 covers 15 residues. Autoimmune disease history or systemic immunosuppression was exclusionary. Here the sequenced sample was CD4+ or CD8+ T cells sorted from blood, taken in a trial of the OX40 agonist ivuxolimab. V and J are TRBV5-6 and TRBJ1-5; no clear D. This receptor was taken from an adult with an advanced solid tumor such as melanoma, head and neck, liver or kidney cancer. The CDR3 spells CASSLGQRASQPQHF. Here the CDR3 DNA reads TGTGCCAGCAGCTTGGGCCAGAGGGCAAGTCAGCCCCAGCATTTT.